Sequencing of this TCR beta chain was carried out in a study of preoperative IRX-2 immunotherapy in early breast cancer. As for treatment: preoperative locoregional IRX-2 cytokine immunotherapy. Patients received preoperative, locoregional IRX-2 cytokine immunotherapy in a phase Ib study. Generated by immunoSEQ multiplex PCR, the TCRdb table keeps only in-frame clones and is missing some. The repertoire holds approximately 38,000 clones, roughly four fifths seen once, with 1.5% in the top ten. The CDR3 is 16 residues long. V gave up 0 bases and J gave up 3 bases, with 13 bases separating them. The germline gives CDR1 SGHRS, CDR2 YFSETQ.

The TCR originated in a human donor with breast cancer. J is TRBJ1-5 and V is TRBV5-1, with D possibly TRBD1 on 6 matching bases. Specimen: lymph node tissue, collected after IRX-2 immunotherapy. This chain's CDR3 is CASSLGAGELNQPQHF. The CDR3 region has the DNA TGCGCCAGCAGCTTGGGGGCAGGGGAGCTCAATCAGCCCCAGCATTTT.